In terms of frequency, the clone carrying this TCR beta chain is medium-sized. This specimen comes from a study of CXCR3-negative and CXCR3-positive naive CD8 T cells. Study information: Roughly 135 million TRB reads were obtained overall (about 1.5 +/- 0.3 million per library).

The CDR3 consists of 16 residues. The V gene's germline CDR1 is DFQATT and CDR2 SNEGSKA (reference sequence). TRB cDNA was prepared as libraries by UMI-labeled 5' RACE. TCRdb re-analyzed the 5' RACE reads; it lists each CDR3 protein once, without DNA. This sample carries some 28,000 distinct CDR3 sequences, with roughly 10% going to the ten biggest clones. Sample: memory CD8+ T cells from blood. The clonotype originates from a human donor in good health. Some clones in this sample may be carry-over from other donors' samples. This sequence joins TRBV20-1 and TRBJ2-1; without DNA, the TCRdb call of TRBD2 cannot be checked. The CDR3 sequence is CSAIQISSGGNNEQFF.